Given below is one TCR beta chain in context. Its matching antigen is unknown. RNA extraction was followed by reverse transcription into cDNA, which acted as the sequencing template. Repertoires were generated with immunoSEQ multiplex PCR, while TCRdb's copy carries only in-frame clones and drops some. Among more than 95,000 clones, over 75% were seen once, and the ten largest hold over 8.5%. The data stem from a study of CD8+ T cells in alopecia areata. Study findings and constraints: Although TCR sharing was seen in mice, sharing across patients was less clear, possibly for HLA-related reasons.

Sample treatment: oral pan-JAK inhibitor, 5-10 mg twice daily. Trimming pared 0 bases from V and 1 base from J, leaving 10 bases between. CDR3 length: 15 residues. Germline lookup yields CDR1 SGDLS and CDR2 YYNGEE. The TCR was taken from a human donor with alopecia areata. The sample in question was CD8+ T cells sorted from blood, obtained around week 34, from a patient treated with tofacitinib. The rearrangement joins TRBV9 to TRBJ1-1, with a tentative D call TRBD1 (5 bases). The CDR3 sequence is CASSVEPGWNTEAFF. CDR3 DNA sequence: TGTGCCAGCAGCGTAGAGCCAGGGTGGAACACTGAAGCTTTCTTT.